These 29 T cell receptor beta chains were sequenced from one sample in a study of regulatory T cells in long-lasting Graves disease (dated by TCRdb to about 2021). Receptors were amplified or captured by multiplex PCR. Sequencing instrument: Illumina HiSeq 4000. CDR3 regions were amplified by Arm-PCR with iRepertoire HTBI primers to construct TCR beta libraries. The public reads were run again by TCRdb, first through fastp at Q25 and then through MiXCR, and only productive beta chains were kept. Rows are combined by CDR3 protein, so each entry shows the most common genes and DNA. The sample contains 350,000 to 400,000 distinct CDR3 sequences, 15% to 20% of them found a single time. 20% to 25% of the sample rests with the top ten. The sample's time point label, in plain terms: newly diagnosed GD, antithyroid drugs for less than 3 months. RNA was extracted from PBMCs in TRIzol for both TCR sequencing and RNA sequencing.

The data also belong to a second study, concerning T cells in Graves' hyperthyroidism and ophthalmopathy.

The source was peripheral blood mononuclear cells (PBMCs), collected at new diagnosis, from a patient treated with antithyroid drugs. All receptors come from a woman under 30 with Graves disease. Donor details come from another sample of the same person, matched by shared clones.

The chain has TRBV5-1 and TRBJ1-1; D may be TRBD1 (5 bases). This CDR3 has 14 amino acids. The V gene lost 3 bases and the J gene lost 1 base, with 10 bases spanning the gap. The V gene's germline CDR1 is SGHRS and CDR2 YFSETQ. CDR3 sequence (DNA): TGCGCCAGCAGCTCCGGGACGACGAACACTGAAGCTTTCTTT. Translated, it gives CASSSGTTNTEAFF.

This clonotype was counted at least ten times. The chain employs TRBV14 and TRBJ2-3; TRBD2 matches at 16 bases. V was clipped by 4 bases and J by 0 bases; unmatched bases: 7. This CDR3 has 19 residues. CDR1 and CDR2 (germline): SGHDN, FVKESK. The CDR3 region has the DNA TGTGCCAGCAGCCCGGGACTAGCGGGGGGGATCCCTAGCACAGATACGCAGTATTTT. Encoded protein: CASSPGLAGGIPSTDTQYF.

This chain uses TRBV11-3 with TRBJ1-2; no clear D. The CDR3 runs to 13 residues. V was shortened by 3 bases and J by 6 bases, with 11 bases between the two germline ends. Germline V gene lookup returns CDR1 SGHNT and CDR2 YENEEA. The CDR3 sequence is CASSFGQADGYTF. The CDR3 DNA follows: TGTGCCAGCAGCTTCGGGCAGGCTGATGGCTACACCTTC.

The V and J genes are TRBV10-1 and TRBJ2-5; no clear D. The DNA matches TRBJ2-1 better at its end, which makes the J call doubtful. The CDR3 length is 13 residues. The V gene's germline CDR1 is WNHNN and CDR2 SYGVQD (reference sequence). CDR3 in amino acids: CASSGSSDDEQFF. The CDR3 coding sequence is TGCGCCAGCAGTGGATCATCGGATGATGAGCAGTTCTTC.

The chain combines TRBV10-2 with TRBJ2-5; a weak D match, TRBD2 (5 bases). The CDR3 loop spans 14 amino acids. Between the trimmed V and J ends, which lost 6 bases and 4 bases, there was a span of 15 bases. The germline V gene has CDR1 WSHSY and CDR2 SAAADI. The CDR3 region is CASSETSLRETQYF. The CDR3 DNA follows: TGCGCCAGCAGCGAAACTAGTCTTCGAGAGACCCAGTACTTC.

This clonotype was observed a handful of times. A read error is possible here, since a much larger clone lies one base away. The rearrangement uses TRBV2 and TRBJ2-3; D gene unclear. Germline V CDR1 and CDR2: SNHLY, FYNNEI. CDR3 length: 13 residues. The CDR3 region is CVSSEFSTDTQYF. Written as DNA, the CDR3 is TGTGTCAGCAGTGAATTCAGTACAGATACGCAGTATTTT.

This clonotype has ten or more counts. In DNA form, the CDR3 reads TGTGCCAGCAGCTCGGGTTCGGGGGATTCACCCCTCCACTTT. As protein: CASSSGSGDSPLHF. The chain couples TRBV13 to TRBJ1-6; perhaps TRBD1 as D (5 bases). Looked up from germline, CDR1 is PRHDT and CDR2 is FYEKMQ (reference sequence). Trimming pared 4 bases from V and 8 bases from J, leaving 12 bases between. CDR3 length: 14 residues.

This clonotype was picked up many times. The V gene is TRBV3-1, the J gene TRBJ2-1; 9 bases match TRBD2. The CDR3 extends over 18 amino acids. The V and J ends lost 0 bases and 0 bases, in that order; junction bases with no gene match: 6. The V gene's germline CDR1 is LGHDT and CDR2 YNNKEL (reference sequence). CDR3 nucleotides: TGTGCCAGCAGCCAAGAAGTAGCGGGGGCCACCTCCTACAATGAGCAGTTCTTC. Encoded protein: CASSQEVAGATSYNEQFF.

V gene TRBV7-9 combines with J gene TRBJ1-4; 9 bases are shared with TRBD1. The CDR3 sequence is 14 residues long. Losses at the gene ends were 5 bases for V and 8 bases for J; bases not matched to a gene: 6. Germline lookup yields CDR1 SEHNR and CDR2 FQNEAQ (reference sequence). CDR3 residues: CASSQRQGGEKLFF. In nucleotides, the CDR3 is TGTGCCAGCAGCCAACGACAGGGGGGAGAAAAACTGTTTTTT.

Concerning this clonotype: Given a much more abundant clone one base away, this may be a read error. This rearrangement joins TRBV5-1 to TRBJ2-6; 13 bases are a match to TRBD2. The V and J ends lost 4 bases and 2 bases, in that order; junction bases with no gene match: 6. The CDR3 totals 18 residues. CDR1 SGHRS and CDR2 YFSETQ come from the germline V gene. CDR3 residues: CASSTGTSGNAGANVLTF. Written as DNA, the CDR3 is TGCGCCAGCAGCACCGGGACTAGCGGGAACGCTGGGGCCAACGTCCTGACTTTC.

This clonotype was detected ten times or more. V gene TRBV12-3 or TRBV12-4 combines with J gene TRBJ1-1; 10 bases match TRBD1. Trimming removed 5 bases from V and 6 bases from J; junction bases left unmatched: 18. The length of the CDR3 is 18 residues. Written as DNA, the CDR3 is TGTGCCAGCAGTGAACATACCAAGACAGGGGGCCTGGGGGCTGAAGCTTTCTTT. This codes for CASSEHTKTGGLGAEAFF.

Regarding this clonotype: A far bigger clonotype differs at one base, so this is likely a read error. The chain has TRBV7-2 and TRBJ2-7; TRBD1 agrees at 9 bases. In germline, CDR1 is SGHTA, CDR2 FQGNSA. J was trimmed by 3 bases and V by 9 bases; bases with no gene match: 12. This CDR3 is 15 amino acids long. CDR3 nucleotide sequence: TGTGCCAGAAGTTTATTTAGGACAGGGGACTACGAGCAGTACTTC. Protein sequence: CARSLFRTGDYEQYF.

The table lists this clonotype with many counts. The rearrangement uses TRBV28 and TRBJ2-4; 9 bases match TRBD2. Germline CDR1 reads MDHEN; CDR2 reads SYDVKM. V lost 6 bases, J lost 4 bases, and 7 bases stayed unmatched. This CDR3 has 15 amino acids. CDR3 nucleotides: TGTGCCAGCAGGACGCTAGCGGGGTCTAAAAACATTCAGTACTTC. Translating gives CASRTLAGSKNIQYF.

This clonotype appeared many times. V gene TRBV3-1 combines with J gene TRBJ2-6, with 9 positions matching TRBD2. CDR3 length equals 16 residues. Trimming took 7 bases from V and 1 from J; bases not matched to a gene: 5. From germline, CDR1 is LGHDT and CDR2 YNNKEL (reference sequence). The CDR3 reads CASTPRGGSGANVLTF. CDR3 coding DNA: TGTGCCAGCACTCCGCGGGGGGGATCTGGGGCCAACGTCCTGACTTTC.

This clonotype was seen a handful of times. CDR3 bases: TGTGCCAGCAGCCAAGTTGGGCAAAACACAGATACGCAGTATTTT. Translation: CASSQVGQNTDTQYF. The chain is built from TRBV4-2 and TRBJ2-3; D is unclear. Germline assignment: CDR1 LGHNA and CDR2 YNFKEQ. V was cut by 1 base and J by 2 bases, with 10 bases left in between. This CDR3 has 15 residues.

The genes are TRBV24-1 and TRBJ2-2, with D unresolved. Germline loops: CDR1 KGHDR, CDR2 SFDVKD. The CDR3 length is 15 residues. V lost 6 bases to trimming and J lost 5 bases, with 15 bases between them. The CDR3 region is CATSPDPVGTGELFF. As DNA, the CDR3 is TGTGCCACCAGTCCGGACCCTGTGGGGACCGGGGAGCTGTTTTTT.

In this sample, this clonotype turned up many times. The CDR3 DNA follows: TGCAGCGTTGAAGGACAGGCTCAGAGCACAGATACGCAGTATTTT. It codes for CSVEGQAQSTDTQYF. The chain joins TRBV29-1 to TRBJ2-3, with D perhaps TRBD1 (6 bases). Germline V CDR1 and CDR2: SQVTM, ANQGSEA. Trimming shortened V by 1 base and J by 0 bases, and 11 bases separated the two germline ends. This CDR3 contains 15 residues.

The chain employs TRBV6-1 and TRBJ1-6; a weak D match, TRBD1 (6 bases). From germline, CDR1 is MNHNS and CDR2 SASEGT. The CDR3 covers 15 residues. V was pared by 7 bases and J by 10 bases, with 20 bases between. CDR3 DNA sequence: TGTGCCAGCACCGTAATACAGGGTACGGGGTCACCCCTCCACTTT. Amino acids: CASTVIQGTGSPLHF.

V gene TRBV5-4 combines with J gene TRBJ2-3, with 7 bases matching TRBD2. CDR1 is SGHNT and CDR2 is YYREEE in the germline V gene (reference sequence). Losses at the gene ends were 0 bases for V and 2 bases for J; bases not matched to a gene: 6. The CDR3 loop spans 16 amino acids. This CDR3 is CASSLAGGGSTDTQYF. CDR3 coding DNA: TGTGCCAGCAGCTTGGCTGGCGGGGGATCCACAGATACGCAGTATTTT. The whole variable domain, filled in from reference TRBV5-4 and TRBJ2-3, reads ETGVTQSPTHLIKTRGQQVTLRCSSQSGHNTVSWYQQALGQGPQFIFQYYREEENGRGNFPPRFSGLQFPNYSSELNVNALELDDSALYLCASSLAGGGSTDTQYFGPGTRLTVL.

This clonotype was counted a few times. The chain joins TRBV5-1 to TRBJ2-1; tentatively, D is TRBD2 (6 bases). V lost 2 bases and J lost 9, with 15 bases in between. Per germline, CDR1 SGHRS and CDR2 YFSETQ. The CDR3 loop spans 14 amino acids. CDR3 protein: CASSFRGTASEQFF. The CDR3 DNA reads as TGCGCCAGCAGCTTTCGCGGGACGGCAAGTGAGCAGTTCTTC.

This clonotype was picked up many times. CDR3 loop: CATSSRQGQNTEAFF. CDR3 bases: TGTGCCACCAGCTCCAGACAGGGGCAGAACACTGAAGCTTTCTTT. V usage is TRBV15 and J usage is TRBJ1-1; 8 bases match TRBD1. Germline trimming cut 5 bases from V and 1 base from J; bases unmatched to any gene: 6. This CDR3 has 15 amino acids. The V gene's germline CDR1 is LNHNV and CDR2 YYDKDF (reference sequence).

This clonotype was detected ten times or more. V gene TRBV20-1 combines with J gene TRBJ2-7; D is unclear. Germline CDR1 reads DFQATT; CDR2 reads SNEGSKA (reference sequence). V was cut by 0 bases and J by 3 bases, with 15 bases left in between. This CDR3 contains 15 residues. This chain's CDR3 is CSARDSGSVYYEQYF. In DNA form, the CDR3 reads TGCAGTGCTAGAGATTCTGGGTCGGTATACTACGAGCAGTACTTC.

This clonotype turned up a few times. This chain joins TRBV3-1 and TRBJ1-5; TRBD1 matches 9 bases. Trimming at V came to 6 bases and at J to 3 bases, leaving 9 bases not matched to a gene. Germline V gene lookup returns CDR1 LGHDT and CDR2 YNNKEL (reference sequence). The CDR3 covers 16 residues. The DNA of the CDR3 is TGTGCCAGCAGTTCCCCGGACAGGGGATACAATCAGCCCCAGCATTTT. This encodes CASSSPDRGYNQPQHF. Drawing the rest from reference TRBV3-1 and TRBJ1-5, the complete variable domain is DTAVSQTPKYLVTQMGNDKSIKCEQNLGHDTMYWYKQDSKKFLKIMFSYNNKELIINETVPNRFSPKSPDKAHLNLHINSLELGDSAVYFCASSSPDRGYNQPQHFGDGTRLSIL.

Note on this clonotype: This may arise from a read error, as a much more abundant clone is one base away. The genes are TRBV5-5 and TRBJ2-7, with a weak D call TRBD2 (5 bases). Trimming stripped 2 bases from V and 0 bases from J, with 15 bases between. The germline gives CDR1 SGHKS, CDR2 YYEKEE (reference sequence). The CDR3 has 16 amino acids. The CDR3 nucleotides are TGTGCCAGCAGCTTACGCGGGTCCCCGAGCTCCTACGAGCAGTACTTC. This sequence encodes CASSLRGSPSSYEQYF.

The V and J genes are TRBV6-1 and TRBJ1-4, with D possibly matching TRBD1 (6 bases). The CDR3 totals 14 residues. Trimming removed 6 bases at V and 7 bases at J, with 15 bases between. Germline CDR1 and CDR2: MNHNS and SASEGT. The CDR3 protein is CASRLGGAGEKLFF. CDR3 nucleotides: TGTGCCAGCAGACTAGGGGGGGCCGGTGAAAAACTGTTTTTT.

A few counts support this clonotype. The DNA of the CDR3 is TGTGCCAGCAGCCAAGCTGGGGGGCTAGCGGGGGCCGGGACCGGGGAGCTGTTTTTT. Amino acids: CASSQAGGLAGAGTGELFF. The J gene is TRBJ2-2, the V gene TRBV3-1; TRBD2 matches 10 bases. This CDR3 has 19 residues. In germline, CDR1 is LGHDT, CDR2 YNNKEL (reference sequence). With V trimmed by 1 base and J by 5 bases, 13 bases remained unmatched.

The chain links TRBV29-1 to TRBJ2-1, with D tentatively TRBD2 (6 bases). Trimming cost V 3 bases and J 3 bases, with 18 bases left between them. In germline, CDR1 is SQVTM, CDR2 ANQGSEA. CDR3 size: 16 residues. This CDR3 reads CSVDYLTRGIYNEQFF. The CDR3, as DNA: TGCAGCGTTGATTATCTGACCCGCGGGATCTACAATGAGCAGTTCTTC.

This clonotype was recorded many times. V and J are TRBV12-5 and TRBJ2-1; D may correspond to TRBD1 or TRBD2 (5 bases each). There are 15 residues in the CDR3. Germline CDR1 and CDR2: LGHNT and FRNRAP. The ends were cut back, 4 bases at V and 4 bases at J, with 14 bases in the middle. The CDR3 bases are TGTGCTAGTGGTTCAGAGGGGACGACATACAATGAGCAGTTCTTC. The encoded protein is CASGSEGTTYNEQFF.

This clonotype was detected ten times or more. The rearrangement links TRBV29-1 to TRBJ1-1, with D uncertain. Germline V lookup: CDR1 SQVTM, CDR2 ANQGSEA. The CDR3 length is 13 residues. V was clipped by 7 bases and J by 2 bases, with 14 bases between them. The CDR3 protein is CSGKEDGNTEAFF. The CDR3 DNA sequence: TGCAGCGGGAAGGAGGACGGAAACACTGAAGCTTTCTTT.